This TCR beta chain appears in the sequencing data of a study of shared clonotypes between healthy human individuals. This clone has a handful of counts. The method was immunoSEQ multiplex PCR; TCRdb's version includes in-frame clones alone and lacks a portion of them. The data show roughly 2.5 million clones, around 90% seen once. There are 14 residues in the CDR3. Germline V gene sequence: CDR1 SGHNT, CDR2 YYREEE (reference sequence). Trimming removed 3 bases from V and 3 bases from J, with 12 bases in between. Input material: naive CD4+ T cells sorted from blood. Subset described: CD45RA+ positively selected. The clonotype was recovered from a man aged 18 to 29 in good health. V and J are TRBV5-4 and TRBJ1-1, with TRBD1 as a possible D gene (5 bases). DNA of the CDR3: TGTGCCAGCAGCTCGACAGTTTTCTACACTGAAGCTTTCTTT. Protein product: CASSSTVFYTEAFF.